One sample yielded the 5 T cell receptor beta chains listed below, sequenced in a study of blood T cell repertoires in COVID-19 (dated by TCRdb to about 2020). Libraries were made using the immunoSEQ multiplex PCR assay. TCRdb limited this immuneACCESS table to in-frame rearrangements with V and J called. A share of clones is missing; checked studies link under half to unresolved V genes, and the rest is unexplained. This sample lists some 88,000 clones; 70% to 80% were detected once. About a quarter of the sample is taken by the ten largest. Input material: peripheral blood. The receptors were sampled from a human donor in a cohort sampled during active COVID-19.

The J gene is TRBJ1-1, the V gene TRBV4-2; tentative D call: TRBD1 (5 bases). CDR1 and CDR2 from the germline V gene are LGHNA and YNFKEQ. The CDR3 runs 14 residues. Trimming removed 2 bases from V and 5 bases from J, with 12 bases in between. This CDR3 reads CASSQTLGGTEAFF. CDR3 DNA sequence: TGTGCCAGCAGCCAAACCTTGGGGGGGACTGAAGCTTTCTTT.

This clone was observed many times. The chain is built from TRBV11-2 and TRBJ1-6; TRBD1 agrees at 8 bases. With V trimmed by 3 bases and J by 5 bases, 3 bases remained unmatched. Germline V gene sequence: CDR1 SGHAT, CDR2 FQNNGV. The CDR3 runs 15 residues. CDR3 in amino acids: CASSFQQGDNSPLHF. The CDR3, as DNA: TGTGCCAGCAGCTTCCAACAGGGGGATAATTCACCCCTCCACTTT.

CDR3 nucleotides: TGTGCCAGCAACTCAGCCAGAGACAGGGACGGATACGAGCAGTACTTC. This gives the protein CASNSARDRDGYEQYF. This rearrangement joins TRBV2 to TRBJ2-7; 7 bases align to TRBD1. This CDR3 spans 16 amino acids. Per the germline V gene, CDR1 is SNHLY and CDR2 is FYNNEI. J lost 4 bases, V lost 7 bases, and 16 bases had no gene match. The full variable domain, with the rest looked up from reference TRBV2 and TRBJ2-7, is EPEVTQTPSHQVTQMGQEVILRCVPISNHLYFYWYRQILGQKVEFLVSFYNNEISEKSEIFDDQFSVERPDGSNFTLKIRSTKLEDSAMYFCASNSARDRDGYEQYFGPGTRLTVT.

V gene TRBV2 combines with J gene TRBJ2-7; 11 nucleotides agree with TRBD2. CDR1 and CDR2 (germline): SNHLY, FYNNEI. V trimming: 3 bases; J trimming: 0 bases; junction bases outside the gene matches: 4. The CDR3 runs 16 residues. The CDR3 sequence: CASSDTSGSPSYEQYF. CDR3 DNA: TGTGCCAGCAGTGATACTAGCGGGAGTCCCTCCTACGAGCAGTACTTC.

This clone was found a few times. The rearrangement joins TRBV6-2 or TRBV6-3 to TRBJ1-2, with D maybe TRBD1 (5 bases). The germline gives CDR1 MNHEY, CDR2 SVGEGT. The CDR3 covers 15 residues. V was clipped by 0 bases and J by 3 bases, with 11 bases between them. The CDR3, as DNA: TGTGCCAGCAGTTACTCCGGCAGGGTAGACTATGGCTACACCTTC. Amino acids: CASSYSGRVDYGYTF.